Sequencing of this T cell receptor (beta chain) was carried out in a study of blood T cell repertoires in COVID-19. Clones were read by immunoSEQ multiplex PCR, and TCRdb kept only the in-frame ones, dropping some. The data show 200,000 or so clones, with about 85% seen just once and 2% to 2.5% held by the top ten. CDR1 is SEHNR, CDR2 FQNEAQ, per germline (reference sequence). This CDR3 is built from 15 residues. V lost 4 bases to trimming and J lost 1 base, with 13 bases between them. Sequenced input: peripheral blood. The TCR was taken from a man in his 70s with active or convalescent COVID-19. The chain couples TRBV7-9 to TRBJ1-1, with D uncertain. The CDR3 region has the DNA TGTGCCAGCAGCTCAGAAATGAGGTCGAACACTGAAGCTTTCTTT. This codes for CASSSEMRSNTEAFF.